These 25 T cell receptor beta chains originate from one sample sequenced in a study of human T cells and chemical hapten exposure. Within the library, unique molecular identifiers were attached to each individual cDNA molecule. TCRdb recomputed calls from the reads with MiXCR, one row per CDR3 protein. In the table there are 1,000 or so distinct CDR3 sequences, approximately 82% of which are singletons. Total RNA was isolated from whole blood that had not been fractionated. The material sequenced was whole blood. These receptors all come from a human donor with alopecia, or a healthy volunteer (not recorded which). Some clones in this sample may be carry-over from other donors' samples. This table probably holds off-target reads from a library built for another chain.

There are a few counts of this clonotype. The V call is TRBV7-3, the J call TRBJ1-1, with 9 nucleotides matching TRBD1. The V gene's germline CDR1 is SGHTA and CDR2 FQGTGA. There are 15 residues in the CDR3. The V gene end was trimmed by 4 bases and the J gene end by 4 bases; junction bases not matched to a gene: 7. The CDR3 nucleotides are TGTGCCAGCAGCTCGGGGACAGGGCGTGGCACTGAAGCTTTCTTT. As protein: CASSSGTGRGTEAFF.

The V gene is TRBV10-3, the J gene TRBJ2-7; tentatively, D is TRBD1 or TRBD2 (5 bases each). The V end lost 6 bases, the J end lost 6 bases, and 15 bases lay between the germline ends. Germline CDR1 ENHRY, CDR2 SYGVKD. The CDR3 runs 13 residues. The CDR3 DNA is TGTGCCATCAGCCCCGAGGCCGGGGCCGAGCAGTACTTC. Translation: CAISPEAGAEQYF.

This clonotype came up once. The chain links TRBV6-2 or TRBV6-3 to TRBJ1-5; D might be TRBD1 (5 bases). The V gene lost 4 bases and the J gene lost 4 bases, with 8 bases spanning the gap. Germline-derived CDR1 and CDR2 are MNHEY and SVGEGT. This CDR3 has 13 residues. The CDR3 spells CASSFRQNQPQHF. The DNA for the CDR3 is TGTGCCAGCAGTTTTCGACAGAATCAGCCCCAGCATTTT.

The V gene is TRBV2, the J gene TRBJ2-3; D remains unclear. The germline V gene has CDR1 SNHLY and CDR2 FYNNEI. The CDR3 loop spans 15 amino acids. V gave up 2 bases and J gave up 0 bases, with 9 bases separating them. Here the CDR3 reads CASSEQSTSTDTQYF. The CDR3 coding sequence is TGTGCCAGCAGTGAACAGAGTACTAGCACAGATACGCAGTATTTT.

This clonotype has just a few counts. J is TRBJ1-6 and V is TRBV2; tentative D call: TRBD1 (5 bases). The CDR3 sequence is 14 residues long. The germline V and J ends were trimmed by 4 bases and 5 bases, with 9 bases remaining between them. From germline, CDR1 is SNHLY and CDR2 FYNNEI. The chain's CDR3 is CASSAGGNNSPLHF. CDR3 in DNA: TGTGCCAGCAGTGCCGGGGGTAATAATTCACCCCTCCACTTT.

The chain has TRBV14 and TRBJ2-2; D gene uncertain. The CDR3 extends over 14 amino acids. Looked up from germline, CDR1 is SGHDN and CDR2 is FVKESK. The ends were cut back, 2 bases at V and 5 bases at J, with 9 bases in the middle. This CDR3 is CASSQLGLTGELFF. CDR3 in DNA: TGTGCCAGCAGCCAATTAGGATTGACCGGGGAGCTGTTTTTT.

The J gene is TRBJ1-6, the V gene TRBV25-1, with D possibly being TRBD1 (5 bases). Germline values: CDR1 MGHDK, CDR2 SYGVNS. This CDR3 spans 14 amino acids. The V gene lost 7 bases and the J gene lost 7 bases, with 14 bases spanning the gap. CDR3 residues: CASIGTGANSPLHF. DNA for the CDR3: TGTGCCAGCATCGGTACAGGCGCCAATTCACCCCTCCACTTT. The variable domain in full, with the rest retrieved from reference TRBV25-1 and TRBJ1-6, is EADIYQTPRYLVIGTGKKITLECSQTMGHDKMYWYQQDPGMELHLIHYSYGVNSTEKGDLSSESTVSRIRTEHFPLTLESARPSHTSQYLCASIGTGANSPLHFGNGTRLTVT.

V is TRBV7-2 and J is TRBJ2-3, with TRBD1 as a possible D gene (6 bases). Trimming removed 3 bases at V and 4 bases at J, with 14 bases between. The CDR3 extends over 15 amino acids. Germline V lookup: CDR1 SGHTA, CDR2 FQGNSA. CDR3 sequence reads: CASSLNRDLSDTQYF. CDR3 DNA: TGTGCCAGCAGCTTGAACAGGGACCTCTCAGATACGCAGTATTTT.

This chain links TRBV6-2 or TRBV6-3 with TRBJ1-1, with 7 bases matching TRBD1. The CDR3 sequence is 13 residues long. Germline trimming cut 6 bases from V and 7 bases from J; bases unmatched to any gene: 8. The germline CDR1 and CDR2 sequences are MNHEY and SVGEGT. CDR3 DNA: TGTGCCAGCAGGCGGGACAGCGCTCATGAAGCTTTCTTT. Translating it yields CASRRDSAHEAFF.

V is TRBV27 and J is TRBJ2-5, with 9 bases identical to TRBD2. The CDR3 runs to 16 residues. Germline loops: CDR1 MNHEY, CDR2 SMNVEV (reference sequence). With V trimmed by 1 base and J by 5 bases, 8 bases remained unmatched. CDR3 residues: CASSLFAGGPLETQYF. Written as DNA, the CDR3 is TGTGCCAGCAGTTTATTCGCGGGAGGGCCGTTGGAGACCCAGTACTTC.

The rearrangement links TRBV29-1 to TRBJ1-2; the D gene is possibly TRBD1 (6 bases). Germline assignment: CDR1 SQVTM and CDR2 ANQGSEA. The V end lost 4 bases, the J end lost 5 bases, and 8 bases lay between the germline ends. The length of the CDR3 is 11 residues. The CDR3, as DNA: TGCAGCGTTGGACAGGAATATGGCTACACCTTC. Amino acids: CSVGQEYGYTF.

This clonotype was seen more than once but under ten times. The chain employs TRBV5-1 and TRBJ2-7; a weak D match, TRBD1 (6 bases). The CDR3 is 15 residues long. Germline-derived CDR1 and CDR2 are SGHRS and YFSETQ. The V and J ends lost 4 bases and 0 bases respectively, with 14 bases between them. The chain's CDR3 is CASSIAGTNSYEQYF. DNA of the CDR3: TGCGCCAGCAGCATCGCCGGGACAAACTCCTACGAGCAGTACTTC. Drawing the rest from reference TRBV5-1 and TRBJ2-7, the complete variable domain is KAGVTQTPRYLIKTRGQQVTLSCSPISGHRSVSWYQQTPGQGLQFLFEYFSETQRNKGNFPGRFSGRQFSNSRSEMNVSTLELGDSALYLCASSIAGTNSYEQYFGPGTRLTVT.

In its sample, this clonotype was seen a few times. The chain joins TRBV7-3 to TRBJ1-1, with 9 bases aligning to TRBD1. The CDR3 contains 13 residues. The J segment lost 5 bases and the V segment lost 7 bases, leaving 5 bases of the junction unmatched. Germline values: CDR1 SGHTA, CDR2 FQGTGA. CDR3 nucleotide sequence: TGTGCCAGCAACAGGGGGCCGGGGACTGAAGCTTTCTTT. It specifies CASNRGPGTEAFF. The full variable domain, in which reference TRBV7-3 and TRBJ1-1 provide the parts outside the CDR3, is GAGVSQTPSNKVTEKGKYVELRCDPISGHTALYWYRQSLGQGPEFLIYFQGTGAADDSGLPNDRFFAVRPEGSVSTLKIQRTERGDSAVYLCASNRGPGTEAFFGQGTRLTVV.

This clonotype turned up a few times. This chain uses TRBV20-1 with TRBJ1-1; 7 bases are shared with TRBD1. The CDR3 extends over 13 amino acids. The V gene end was trimmed by 4 bases and the J gene end by 5 bases; junction bases not matched to a gene: 7. Germline lookup yields CDR1 DFQATT and CDR2 SNEGSKA (reference sequence). The CDR3 protein is CSATGQVGTEAFF. CDR3 in DNA: TGCAGTGCTACCGGACAGGTAGGGACTGAAGCTTTCTTT.

This chain links TRBV29-1 with TRBJ2-1; 9 bases agree with TRBD1. This CDR3 comprises 13 residues. Per the germline V gene, CDR1 is SQVTM and CDR2 is ANQGSEA. V lost 3 bases and J lost 9; bases outside the gene matches: 6. The CDR3 loop reads CSVDAGTGIEQFF. CDR3 in DNA: TGCAGCGTTGACGCGGGGACAGGGATTGAGCAGTTCTTC.

The chain has TRBV7-6 and TRBJ2-2; 8 bases map to TRBD1. V lost 5 bases, J lost 6 bases, and 11 bases stayed unmatched. Per germline, CDR1 SGHVS and CDR2 FNYEAQ. The CDR3 spans 16 residues. The CDR3 bases are TGTGCCAGCAGCCACGTCAGGGGGCGGATGTCCGGGGAGCTGTTTTTT. Its protein product is CASSHVRGRMSGELFF. The whole variable domain, remainder taken from reference TRBV7-6 and TRBJ2-2, is GAGVSQSPRYKVTKRGQDVALRCDPISGHVSLYWYRQALGQGPEFLTYFNYEAQQDKSGLPNDRFSAERPEGSISTLTIQRTEQRDSAMYRCASSHVRGRMSGELFFGEGSRLTVL.

The rearrangement links TRBV27 to TRBJ1-1, with TRBD1 as a possible D gene (6 bases). V was clipped by 2 bases and J by 0 bases, with 7 bases between them. CDR1 and CDR2 (germline): MNHEY, SMNVEV (reference sequence). The CDR3 extends over 14 amino acids. For the CDR3, the DNA is TGTGCCAGCAGTTTACACAGGGTGAACACTGAAGCTTTCTTT. Protein: CASSLHRVNTEAFF.

The rearrangement links TRBV4-2 to TRBJ2-3; 8 bases align to TRBD2. CDR3 length equals 18 residues. Germline loops: CDR1 LGHNA, CDR2 YNFKEQ. V shed 1 base, J shed 3 bases, and the junction held 12 bases outside the gene matches. The CDR3 coding sequence is TGTGCCAGCAGCCAAGCTGGCGCTAGCGGGCGTGAGACAGATACGCAGTATTTT. Its translation: CASSQAGASGRETDTQYF.

The V gene is TRBV20-1, the J gene TRBJ1-5; D perhaps matches TRBD1 (5 bases). CDR3 length: 13 amino acids. Germline-derived CDR1 and CDR2 are DFQATT and SNEGSKA (reference sequence). Trimming removed 6 bases from V and 6 bases from J, with 15 bases in between. The chain's CDR3 is CSAPGGRTQPQHF. Here the CDR3 DNA reads TGCAGTGCCCCCGGGGGAAGGACTCAGCCCCAGCATTTT.

This chain links TRBV3-1 with TRBJ2-1; D is perhaps TRBD1 (6 bases). With 10 bases removed from V and 7 bases from J, the gap between germline ends came to 14 bases. CDR1 and CDR2 from the germline V gene are LGHDT and YNNKEL (reference sequence). CDR3 length equals 12 residues. The CDR3 DNA follows: TGTGCCACCACAGGGCCAGCTAATGAGCAGTTCTTC. It specifies CATTGPANEQFF.

This rearrangement joins TRBV12-5 to TRBJ2-3; 12 nucleotides line up with TRBD2. The CDR3 runs to 21 residues. Germline assignment: CDR1 LGHNT and CDR2 FRNRAP. Trimming removed 5 bases from V and 2 bases from J; junction bases left unmatched: 20. Written as DNA, the CDR3 is TGTGCTAGTGGTCCACCCTGGGAGGCCCCCCTAGCGGGAGGGCCCACAGATACGCAGTATTTT. This gives the protein CASGPPWEAPLAGGPTDTQYF.

The CDR3 loop is CSASTGKVEKLFF. Written as DNA, the CDR3 is TGCAGTGCTTCGACAGGAAAGGTGGAAAAACTGTTTTTT. The chain employs TRBV20-1 and TRBJ1-4; weak D call: TRBD1 (6 bases). The CDR3 is 13 residues long. Trimming took off 5 bases at V and 8 bases at J, with 15 bases between the two ends. Germline V gives CDR1 DFQATT, CDR2 SNEGSKA (reference sequence).

The chain couples TRBV12-3 or TRBV12-4 to TRBJ2-5, with D unclear. The CDR3 totals 12 residues. Between the trimmed V and J ends, which lost 3 bases and 5 bases, there was a span of 7 bases. This CDR3 is CASSFATETQYF. The CDR3 DNA follows: TGTGCCAGCAGTTTCGCGACGGAGACCCAGTACTTC.

The chain is built from TRBV7-9 and TRBJ2-1, with 10 bases identical to TRBD1. CDR3 length equals 13 residues. V lost 5 bases, J lost 10 bases, and 5 bases stayed unmatched. Germline values: CDR1 SEHNR, CDR2 FQNEAQ (reference sequence). The chain's CDR3 is CASSPGTGAEQFF. In nucleotides, the CDR3 is TGTGCCAGCAGCCCGGGGACAGGGGCCGAGCAGTTCTTC.

This sequence joins TRBV28 and TRBJ2-5; the D is unclear. Germline CDR1 reads MDHEN; CDR2 reads SYDVKM. Trimming removed 6 bases from V and 4 bases from J, with 12 bases in between. CDR3 length equals 13 residues. The CDR3 here is CASSKTTRETQYF. For the CDR3, the DNA is TGTGCCAGCAGCAAGACAACGCGAGAGACCCAGTACTTC.